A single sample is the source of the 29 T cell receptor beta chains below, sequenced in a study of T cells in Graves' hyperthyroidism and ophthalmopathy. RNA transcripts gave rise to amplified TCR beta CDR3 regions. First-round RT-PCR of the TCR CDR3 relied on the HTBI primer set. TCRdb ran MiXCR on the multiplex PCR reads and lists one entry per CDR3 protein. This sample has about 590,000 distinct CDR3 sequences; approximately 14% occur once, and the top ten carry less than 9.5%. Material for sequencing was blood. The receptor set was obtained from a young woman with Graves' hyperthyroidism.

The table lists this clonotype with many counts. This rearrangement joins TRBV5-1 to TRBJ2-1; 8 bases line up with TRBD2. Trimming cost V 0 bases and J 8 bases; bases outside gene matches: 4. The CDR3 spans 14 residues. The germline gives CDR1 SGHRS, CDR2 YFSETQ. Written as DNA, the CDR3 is TGCGCCAGCAGCTTGGAACTAGCGGTGGATGAGCAGTTCTTC. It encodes CASSLELAVDEQFF.

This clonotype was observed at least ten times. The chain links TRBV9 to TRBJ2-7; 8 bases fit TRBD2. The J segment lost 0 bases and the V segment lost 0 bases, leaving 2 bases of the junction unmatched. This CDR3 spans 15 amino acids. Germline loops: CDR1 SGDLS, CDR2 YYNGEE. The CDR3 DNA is TGTGCCAGCAGCGTAGCAGCGGGAGCCTCCTACGAGCAGTACTTC. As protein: CASSVAAGASYEQYF.

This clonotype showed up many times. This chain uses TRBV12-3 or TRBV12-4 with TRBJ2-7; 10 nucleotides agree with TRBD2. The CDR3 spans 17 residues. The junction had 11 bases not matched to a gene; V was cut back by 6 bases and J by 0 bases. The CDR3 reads CASRPGLAETSSYEQYF. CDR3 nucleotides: TGTGCCAGCAGGCCCGGACTAGCGGAGACCAGCTCCTACGAGCAGTACTTC.

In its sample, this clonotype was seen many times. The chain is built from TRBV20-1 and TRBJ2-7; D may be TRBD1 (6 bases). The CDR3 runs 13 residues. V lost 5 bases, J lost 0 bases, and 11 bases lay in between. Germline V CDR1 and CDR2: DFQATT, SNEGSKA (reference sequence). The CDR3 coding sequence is TGCAGTGCTTATAGAGGGGGCTCCTACGAGCAGTACTTC. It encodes CSAYRGGSYEQYF.

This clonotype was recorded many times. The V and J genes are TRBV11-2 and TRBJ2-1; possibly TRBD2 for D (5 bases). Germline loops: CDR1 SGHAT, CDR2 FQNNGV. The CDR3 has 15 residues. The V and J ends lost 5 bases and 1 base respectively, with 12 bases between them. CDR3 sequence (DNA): TGTGCCAGCAGCCTAAACGGGATGTCCTACAATGAGCAGTTCTTC. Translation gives CASSLNGMSYNEQFF.

CDR3 coding DNA: TGTGCCAGCAGTGAAGGAGACCGCGGGAGTCTAAATGAGCAGTTCTTC. Its protein is CASSEGDRGSLNEQFF. The V and J genes are TRBV6-1 and TRBJ2-1; 7 bases agree with TRBD2. CDR1 MNHNS and CDR2 SASEGT come from the germline V gene. With V trimmed by 1 base and J by 7 bases, 10 bases remained unmatched. The length of the CDR3 is 16 residues.

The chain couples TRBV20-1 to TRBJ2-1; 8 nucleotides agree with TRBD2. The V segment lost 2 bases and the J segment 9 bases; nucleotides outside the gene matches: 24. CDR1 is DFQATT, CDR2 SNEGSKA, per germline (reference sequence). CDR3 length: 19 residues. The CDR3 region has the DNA TGCAGTGCTAGACCCGCTGACCCCTTACTAGCGGTCCAGACGGGTGAGCAGTTCTTC. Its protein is CSARPADPLLAVQTGEQFF.

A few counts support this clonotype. The CDR3 reads CASSLPPTRRETQYF. The CDR3 nucleotides are TGTGCCAGCAGCTTGCCCCCGACTAGACGGGAGACCCAGTACTTC. This sequence joins TRBV11-1 and TRBJ2-5, with a possible D match to TRBD2 (6 bases). This CDR3 spans 15 amino acids. Looked up from germline, CDR1 is SGHAT and CDR2 is FQDESV (reference sequence). The ends were cut back, 3 bases at V and 5 bases at J, with 16 bases in the middle.

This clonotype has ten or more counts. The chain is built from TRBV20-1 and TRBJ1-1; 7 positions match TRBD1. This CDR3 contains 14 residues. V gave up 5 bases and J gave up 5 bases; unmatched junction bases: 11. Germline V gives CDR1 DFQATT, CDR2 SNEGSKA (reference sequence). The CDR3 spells CSARQGVDRTEAFF. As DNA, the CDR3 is TGCAGTGCTCGCCAGGGGGTAGATCGTACTGAAGCTTTCTTT.

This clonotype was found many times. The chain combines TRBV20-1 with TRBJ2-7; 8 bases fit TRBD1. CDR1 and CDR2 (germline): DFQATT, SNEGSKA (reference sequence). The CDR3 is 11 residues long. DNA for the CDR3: TGCAGCGCGGACAGGGCGTACGAGCAGTACTTC. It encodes CSADRAYEQYF.

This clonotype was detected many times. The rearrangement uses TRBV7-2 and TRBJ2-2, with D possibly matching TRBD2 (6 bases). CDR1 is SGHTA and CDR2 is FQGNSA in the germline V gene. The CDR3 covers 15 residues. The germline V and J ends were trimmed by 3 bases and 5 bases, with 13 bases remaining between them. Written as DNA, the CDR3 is TGTGCCAGCAGCTTCTCGACGGGAGATACCGGGGAGCTGTTTTTT. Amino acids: CASSFSTGDTGELFF.

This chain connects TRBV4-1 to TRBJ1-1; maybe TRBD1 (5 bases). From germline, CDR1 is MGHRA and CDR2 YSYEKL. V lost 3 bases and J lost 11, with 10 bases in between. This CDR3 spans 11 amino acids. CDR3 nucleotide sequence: TGCGCCAGCAGCCAGGGGGTAATGGCTTTCTTT. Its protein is CASSQGVMAFF.

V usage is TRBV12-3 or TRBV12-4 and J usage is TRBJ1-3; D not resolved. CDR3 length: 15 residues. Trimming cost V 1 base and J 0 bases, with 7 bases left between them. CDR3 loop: CASSLETSSGNTIYF. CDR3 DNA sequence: TGTGCCAGCAGTTTAGAAACATCCTCTGGAAACACCATATATTTT.

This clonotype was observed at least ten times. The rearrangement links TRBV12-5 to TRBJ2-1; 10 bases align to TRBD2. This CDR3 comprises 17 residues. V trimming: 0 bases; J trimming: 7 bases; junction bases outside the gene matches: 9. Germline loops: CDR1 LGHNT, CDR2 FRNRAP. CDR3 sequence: CASGLVSGLAGVNEQFF. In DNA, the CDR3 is TGTGCTAGTGGTTTGGTAAGCGGGCTAGCGGGAGTGAATGAGCAGTTCTTC.

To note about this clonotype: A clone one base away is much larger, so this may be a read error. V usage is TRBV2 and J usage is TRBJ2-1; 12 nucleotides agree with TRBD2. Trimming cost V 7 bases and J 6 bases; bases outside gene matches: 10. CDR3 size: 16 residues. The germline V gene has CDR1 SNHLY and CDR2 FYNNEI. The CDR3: CASTSGTSGWSNEQFF. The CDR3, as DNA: TGTGCCAGCACATCGGGGACTAGCGGGTGGAGCAATGAGCAGTTCTTC.

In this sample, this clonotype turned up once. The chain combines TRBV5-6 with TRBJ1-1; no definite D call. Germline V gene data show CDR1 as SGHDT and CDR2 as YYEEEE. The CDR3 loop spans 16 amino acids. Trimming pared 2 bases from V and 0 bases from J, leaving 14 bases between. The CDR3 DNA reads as TGTGCCAGCAGCTTTTGGTCGCCGACCGTGAACACTGAAGCTTTCTTT. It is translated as CASSFWSPTVNTEAFF.

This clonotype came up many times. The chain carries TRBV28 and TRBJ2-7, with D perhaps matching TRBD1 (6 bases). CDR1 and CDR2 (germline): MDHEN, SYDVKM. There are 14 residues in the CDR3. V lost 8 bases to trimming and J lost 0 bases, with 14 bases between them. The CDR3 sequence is CASRRQGSSYEQYF. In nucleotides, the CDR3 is TGTGCCAGCCGCCGGCAGGGGAGCTCCTACGAGCAGTACTTC.

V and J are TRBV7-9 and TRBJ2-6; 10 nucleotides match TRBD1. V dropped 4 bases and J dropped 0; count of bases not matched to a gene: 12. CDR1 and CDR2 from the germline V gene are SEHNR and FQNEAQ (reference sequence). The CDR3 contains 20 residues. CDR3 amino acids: CASSSPGQGTPPSGANVLTF. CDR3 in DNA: TGTGCCAGCAGCTCTCCGGGACAGGGGACTCCTCCCTCTGGGGCCAACGTCCTGACTTTC.

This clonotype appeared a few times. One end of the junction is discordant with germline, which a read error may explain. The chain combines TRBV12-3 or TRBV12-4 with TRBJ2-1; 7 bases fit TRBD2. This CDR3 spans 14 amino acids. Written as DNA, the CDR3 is TGTGCCAGCAGCTCCTCCGGGACTATCAATGAGTCGGTCTTC. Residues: CASSSSGTINESVF.

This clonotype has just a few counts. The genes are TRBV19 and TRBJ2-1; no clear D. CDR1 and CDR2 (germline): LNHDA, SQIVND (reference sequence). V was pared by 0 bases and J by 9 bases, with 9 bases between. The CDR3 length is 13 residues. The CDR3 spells CASSIDRRTEQFF. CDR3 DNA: TGTGCCAGTAGTATAGATCGCCGGACTGAGCAGTTCTTC.

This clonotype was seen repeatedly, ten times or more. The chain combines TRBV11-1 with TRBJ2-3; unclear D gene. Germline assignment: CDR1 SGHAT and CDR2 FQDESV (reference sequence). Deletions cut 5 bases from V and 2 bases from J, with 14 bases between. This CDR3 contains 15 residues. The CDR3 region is CASSPGGGPTDTQYF. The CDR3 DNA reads TGTGCCAGCAGCCCCGGTGGCGGACCCACAGATACGCAGTATTTT. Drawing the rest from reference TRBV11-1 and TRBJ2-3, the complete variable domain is EAEVAQSPRYKITEKSQAVAFWCDPISGHATLYWYRQILGQGPELLVQFQDESVVDDSQLPKDRFSAERLKGVDSTLKIQPAELGDSAMYLCASSPGGGPTDTQYFGPGTRLTVL.

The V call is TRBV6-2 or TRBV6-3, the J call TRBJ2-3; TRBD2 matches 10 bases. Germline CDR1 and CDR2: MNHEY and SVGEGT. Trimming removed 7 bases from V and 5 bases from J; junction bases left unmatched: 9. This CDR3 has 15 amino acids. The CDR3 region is CASIGLAEHRDTQYF. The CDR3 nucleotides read TGTGCCAGCATTGGACTAGCGGAACATCGAGATACGCAGTATTTT.

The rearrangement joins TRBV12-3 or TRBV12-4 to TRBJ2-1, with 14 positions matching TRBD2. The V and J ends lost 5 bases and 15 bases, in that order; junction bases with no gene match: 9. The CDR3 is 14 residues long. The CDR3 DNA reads TGTGCCAGCAGTGGGATGGGACTAGCGGGGGCCCGGTTCTTC. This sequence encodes CASSGMGLAGARFF.

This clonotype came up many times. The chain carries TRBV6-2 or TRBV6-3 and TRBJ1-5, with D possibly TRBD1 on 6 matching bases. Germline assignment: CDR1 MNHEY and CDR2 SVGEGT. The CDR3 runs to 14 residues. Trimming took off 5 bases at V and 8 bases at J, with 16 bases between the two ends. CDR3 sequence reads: CASSIQGGVEPQHF. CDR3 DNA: TGTGCCAGCAGTATACAGGGAGGAGTGGAGCCCCAGCATTTT.

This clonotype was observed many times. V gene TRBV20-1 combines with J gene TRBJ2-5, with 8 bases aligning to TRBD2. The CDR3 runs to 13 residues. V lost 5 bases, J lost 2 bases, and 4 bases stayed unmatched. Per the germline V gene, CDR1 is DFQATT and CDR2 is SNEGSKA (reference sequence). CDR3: CSAVAGLQETQYF. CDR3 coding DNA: TGCAGTGCTGTAGCGGGACTGCAAGAGACCCAGTACTTC.

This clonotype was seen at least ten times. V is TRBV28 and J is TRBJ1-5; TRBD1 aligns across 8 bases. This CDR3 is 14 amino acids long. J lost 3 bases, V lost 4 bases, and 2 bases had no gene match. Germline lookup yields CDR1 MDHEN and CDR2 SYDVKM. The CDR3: CASSSDRANQPQHF. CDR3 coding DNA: TGTGCCAGCAGTTCGGACAGGGCCAATCAGCCCCAGCATTTT.

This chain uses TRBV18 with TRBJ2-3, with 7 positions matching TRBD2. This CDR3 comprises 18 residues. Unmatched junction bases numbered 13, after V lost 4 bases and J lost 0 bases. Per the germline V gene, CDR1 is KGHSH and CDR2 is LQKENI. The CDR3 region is CASSQTAKLAPSTDTQYF. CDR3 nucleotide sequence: TGTGCCAGCTCACAAACAGCAAAACTAGCGCCTAGCACAGATACGCAGTATTTT. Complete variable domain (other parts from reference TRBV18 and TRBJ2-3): NAGVMQNPRHLVRRRGQEARLRCSPMKGHSHVYWYRQLPEEGLKFMVYLQKENIIDESGMPKERFSAEFPKEGPSILRIQQVVRGDSAAYFCASSQTAKLAPSTDTQYFGPGTRLTVL.

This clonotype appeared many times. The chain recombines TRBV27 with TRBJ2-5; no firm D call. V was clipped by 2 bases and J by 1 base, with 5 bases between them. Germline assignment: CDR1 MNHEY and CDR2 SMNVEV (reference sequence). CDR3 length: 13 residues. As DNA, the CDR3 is TGTGCCAGCAGTTTAGCGAGCCAAGAGACCCAGTACTTC. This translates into CASSLASQETQYF.

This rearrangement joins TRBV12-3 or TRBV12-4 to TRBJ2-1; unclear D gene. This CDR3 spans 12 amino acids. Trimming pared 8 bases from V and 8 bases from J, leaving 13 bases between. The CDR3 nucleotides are TGTGCCAGCTCCCTTGGCTTCTATGAGCAGTTCTTC. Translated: CASSLGFYEQFF.